This T cell receptor (beta chain) is from a study of shared clonotypes between healthy human individuals. Study background: Sampling drew on donors who were a couple of women and three men aged 18 to 49. Study-level points and caveats: The study drew on few donors, limiting represented genetic and exposure-history diversity.

The CDR3 sequence is 14 residues long. V was shortened by 3 bases and J by 5 bases, with 14 bases between the two germline ends. CDR1 is SGHNT and CDR2 is YYREEE in the germline V gene (reference sequence). Around 30,000 T cell genomes, or approximately 290 ng DNA, went into replicate PCRs of unsorted PBMC. Spread over ten immunoSEQ deep assay plates, unsorted PBMC DNA underwent sequencing. Clones were sequenced by immunoSEQ multiplex PCR, and TCRdb holds only the in-frame ones, with some missing. The sample lists fewer than 600,000 clones, approximately 77% occurring once. Notes on this clone: Its antigen is currently unknown.

The sequence was collected from a middle-aged woman in good health. Some clones in this sample may be carry-over from other donors' samples. The rearrangement joins TRBV5-4 to TRBJ2-5; D may be TRBD2 (5 bases). Sequencing was done on a sample of PBMCs. The CDR3 DNA is TGTGCCAGCAGCTCCGGGATCAACGGGGAGACCCAGTACTTC. This encodes CASSSGINGETQYF.